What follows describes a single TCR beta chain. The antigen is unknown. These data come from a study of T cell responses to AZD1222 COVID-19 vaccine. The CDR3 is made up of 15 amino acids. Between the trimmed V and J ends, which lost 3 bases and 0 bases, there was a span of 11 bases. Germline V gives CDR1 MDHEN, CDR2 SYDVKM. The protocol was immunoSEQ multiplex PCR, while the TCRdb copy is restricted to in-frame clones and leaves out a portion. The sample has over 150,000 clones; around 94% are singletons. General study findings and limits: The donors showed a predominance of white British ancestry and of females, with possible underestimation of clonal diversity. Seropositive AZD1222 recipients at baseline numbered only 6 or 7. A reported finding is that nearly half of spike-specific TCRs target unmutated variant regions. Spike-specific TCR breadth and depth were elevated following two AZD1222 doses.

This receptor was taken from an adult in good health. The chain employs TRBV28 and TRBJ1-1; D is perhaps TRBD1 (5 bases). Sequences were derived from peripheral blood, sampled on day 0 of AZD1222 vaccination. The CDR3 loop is CASSFRGTVNTEAFF. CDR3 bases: TGTGCCAGCAGTTTCCGCGGGACGGTGAACACTGAAGCTTTCTTT.